The clone carrying this TCR beta chain appeared many times. Trimming cost V 7 bases and J 3 bases, with 13 bases left between them. Looked up from germline, CDR1 is ENHRY and CDR2 is SYGVKD. CDR3 length equals 14 residues. This sample is part of a study of T-cell reconstitution after alpha-beta-depleted transplantation in children. This sample's TCRbeta library carried unique molecular identifier barcodes. Using its own MiXCR run on the PCR reads, TCRdb lists one record per CDR3 protein. The data show 150,000 to 200,000 distinct CDR3 sequences, with 6.5% to 7.5% seen just once and roughly 3% held by the top ten.

This chain joins TRBV10-3 and TRBJ1-5; the D gene is possibly TRBD1 (6 bases). The sequence was obtained from a human donor who donated a stem cell graft to a child with Wiskott-Aldrich syndrome. This specimen was PBMCs from the stem cell graft donor, taken from the stem cell graft. CDR3 amino acids: CAITADRNNQPQHF. The CDR3 DNA reads TGTGCCATCACCGCTGACAGGAACAATCAGCCCCAGCATTTT.